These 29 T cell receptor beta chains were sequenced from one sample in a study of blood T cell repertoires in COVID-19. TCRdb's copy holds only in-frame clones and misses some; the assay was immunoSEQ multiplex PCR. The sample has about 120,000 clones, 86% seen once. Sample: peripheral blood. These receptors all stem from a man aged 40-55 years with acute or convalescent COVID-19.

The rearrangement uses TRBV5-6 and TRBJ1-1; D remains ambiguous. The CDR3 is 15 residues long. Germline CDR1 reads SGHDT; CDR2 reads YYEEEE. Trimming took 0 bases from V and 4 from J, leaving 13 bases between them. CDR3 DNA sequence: TGTGCCAGCAGCTTGGCTTCTCCGGGAGGCACTGAAGCTTTCTTT. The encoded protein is CASSLASPGGTEAFF.

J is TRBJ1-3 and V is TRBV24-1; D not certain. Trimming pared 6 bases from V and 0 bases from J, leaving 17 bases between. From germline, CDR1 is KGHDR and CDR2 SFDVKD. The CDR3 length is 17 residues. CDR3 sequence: CATSPGEGVDSGNTIYF. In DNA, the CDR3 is TGTGCCACCAGTCCCGGCGAGGGTGTTGACTCTGGAAACACCATATATTTT.

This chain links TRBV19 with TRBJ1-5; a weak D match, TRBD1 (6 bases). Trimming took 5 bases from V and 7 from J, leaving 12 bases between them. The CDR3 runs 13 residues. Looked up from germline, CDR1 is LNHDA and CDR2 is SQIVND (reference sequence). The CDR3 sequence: CASSVTGSQPQHF. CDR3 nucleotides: TGTGCCAGTAGTGTAACAGGGTCCCAGCCCCAGCATTTT. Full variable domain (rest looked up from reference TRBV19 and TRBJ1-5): DGGITQSPKYLFRKEGQNVTLSCEQNLNHDAMYWYRQDPGQGLRLIYYSQIVNDFQKGDIAEGYSVSREKKESFPLTVTSAQKNPTAFYLCASSVTGSQPQHFGDGTRLSIL.

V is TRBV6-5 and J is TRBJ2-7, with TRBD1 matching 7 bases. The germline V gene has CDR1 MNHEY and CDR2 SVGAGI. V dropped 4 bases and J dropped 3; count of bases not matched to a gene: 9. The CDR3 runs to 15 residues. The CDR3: CASSSQTGVGYEQYF. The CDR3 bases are TGTGCCAGCAGTTCCCAAACAGGGGTGGGCTACGAGCAGTACTTC.

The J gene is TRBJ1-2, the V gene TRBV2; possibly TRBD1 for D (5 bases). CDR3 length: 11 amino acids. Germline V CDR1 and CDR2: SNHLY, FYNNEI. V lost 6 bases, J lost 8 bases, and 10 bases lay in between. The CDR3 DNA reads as TGTGCCAGCAGCCAGGGTAGGGGCTACACCTTC. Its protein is CASSQGRGYTF.

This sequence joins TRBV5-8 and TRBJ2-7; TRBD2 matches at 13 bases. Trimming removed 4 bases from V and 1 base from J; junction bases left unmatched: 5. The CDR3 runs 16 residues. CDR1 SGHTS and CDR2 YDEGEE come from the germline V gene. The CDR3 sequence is CASSPRGLAGSYEQYF. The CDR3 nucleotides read TGTGCCAGCAGCCCGCGGGGACTAGCGGGATCCTACGAGCAGTACTTC.

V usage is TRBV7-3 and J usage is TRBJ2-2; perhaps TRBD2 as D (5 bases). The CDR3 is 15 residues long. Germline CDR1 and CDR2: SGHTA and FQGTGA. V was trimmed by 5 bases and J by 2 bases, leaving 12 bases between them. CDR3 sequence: CASSPRGANTGELFF. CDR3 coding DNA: TGTGCCAGCAGCCCTCGGGGAGCCAACACCGGGGAGCTGTTTTTT.

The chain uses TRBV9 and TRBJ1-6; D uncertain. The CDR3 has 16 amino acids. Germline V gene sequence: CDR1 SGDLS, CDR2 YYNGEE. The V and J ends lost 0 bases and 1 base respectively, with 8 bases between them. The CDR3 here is CASSVGPGSYNSPLHF. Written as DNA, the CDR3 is TGTGCCAGCAGCGTAGGGCCAGGATCCTATAATTCACCCCTCCACTTT.

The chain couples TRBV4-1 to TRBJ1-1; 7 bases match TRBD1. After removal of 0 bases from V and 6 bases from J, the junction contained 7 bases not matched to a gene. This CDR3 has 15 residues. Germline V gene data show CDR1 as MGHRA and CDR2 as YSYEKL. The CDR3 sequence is CASSQETGVRSEAFF. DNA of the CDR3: TGCGCCAGCAGCCAAGAAACAGGGGTGAGATCTGAAGCTTTCTTT.

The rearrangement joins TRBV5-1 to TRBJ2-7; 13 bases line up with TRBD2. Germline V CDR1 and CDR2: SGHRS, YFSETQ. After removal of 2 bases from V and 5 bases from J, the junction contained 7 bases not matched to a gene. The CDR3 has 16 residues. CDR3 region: CASSLNPGLAGNEQYF. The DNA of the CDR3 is TGCGCCAGCAGCTTAAACCCGGGACTAGCGGGAAACGAGCAGTACTTC.

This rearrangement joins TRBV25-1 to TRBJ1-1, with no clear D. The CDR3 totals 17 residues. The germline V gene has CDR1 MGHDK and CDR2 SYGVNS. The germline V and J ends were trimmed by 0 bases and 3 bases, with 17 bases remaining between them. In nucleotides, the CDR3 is TGTGCCAGCAGTGAATACGGCAACCCCCAGGAGGACACTGAAGCTTTCTTT. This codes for CASSEYGNPQEDTEAFF.

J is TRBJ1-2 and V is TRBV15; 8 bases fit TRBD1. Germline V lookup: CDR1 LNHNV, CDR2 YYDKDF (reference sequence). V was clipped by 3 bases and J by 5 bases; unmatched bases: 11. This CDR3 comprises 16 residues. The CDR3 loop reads CATSSPTQGAKYGYTF. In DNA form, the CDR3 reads TGTGCCACCAGCAGCCCCACGCAGGGGGCAAAGTATGGCTACACCTTC.

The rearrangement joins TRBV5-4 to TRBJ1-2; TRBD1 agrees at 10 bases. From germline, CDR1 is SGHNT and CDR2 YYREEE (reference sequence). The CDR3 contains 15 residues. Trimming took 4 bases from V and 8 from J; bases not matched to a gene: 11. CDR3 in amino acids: CASSLAGTGVWGYTF. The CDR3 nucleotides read TGTGCCAGCAGCCTGGCCGGGACAGGGGTTTGGGGCTACACCTTC.

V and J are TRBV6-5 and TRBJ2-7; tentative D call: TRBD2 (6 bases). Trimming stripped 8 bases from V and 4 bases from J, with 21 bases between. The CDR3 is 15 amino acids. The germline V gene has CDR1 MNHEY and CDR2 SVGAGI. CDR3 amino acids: CASGLSGGVGYEQYF. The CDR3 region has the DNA TGTGCCAGCGGGCTTAGCGGCGGGGTGGGGTACGAGCAGTACTTC.

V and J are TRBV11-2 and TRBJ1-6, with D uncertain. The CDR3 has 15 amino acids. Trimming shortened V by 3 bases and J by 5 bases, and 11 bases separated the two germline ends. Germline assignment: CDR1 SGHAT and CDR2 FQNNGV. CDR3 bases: TGTGCCAGCAGCTTGCGGGTTCCAAATAATTCACCCCTCCACTTT. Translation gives CASSLRVPNNSPLHF. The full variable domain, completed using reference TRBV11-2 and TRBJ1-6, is EAGVAQSPRYKIIEKRQSVAFWCNPISGHATLYWYQQILGQGPKLLIQFQNNGVVDDSQLPKDRFSAERLKGVDSTLKIQPAKLEDSAVYLCASSLRVPNNSPLHFGNGTRLTVT.

The CDR3 nucleotides are TGTGCCAGCAGCCTAACCCGGGACACTGAAGCTTTCTTT. Its protein product is CASSLTRDTEAFF. The rearrangement links TRBV14 to TRBJ1-1; no definite D call. CDR1 and CDR2 from the germline V gene are SGHDN and FVKESK. The CDR3 totals 13 residues. V was cut by 4 bases and J by 3 bases, with 9 bases left in between.

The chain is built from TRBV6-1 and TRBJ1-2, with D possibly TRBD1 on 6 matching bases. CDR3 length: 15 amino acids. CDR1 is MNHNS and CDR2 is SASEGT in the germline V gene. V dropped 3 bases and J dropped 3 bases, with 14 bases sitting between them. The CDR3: CASSEWGGRDYGYTF. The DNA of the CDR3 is TGTGCCAGCAGTGAGTGGGGGGGGCGCGACTATGGCTACACCTTC.

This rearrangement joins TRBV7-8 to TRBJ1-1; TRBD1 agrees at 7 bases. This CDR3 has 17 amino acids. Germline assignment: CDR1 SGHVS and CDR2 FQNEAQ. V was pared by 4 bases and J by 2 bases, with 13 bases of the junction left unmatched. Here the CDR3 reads CASSSRRVTGLNTEAFF. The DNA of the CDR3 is TGTGCCAGCAGCTCCCGTAGGGTGACAGGGCTAAACACTGAAGCTTTCTTT.

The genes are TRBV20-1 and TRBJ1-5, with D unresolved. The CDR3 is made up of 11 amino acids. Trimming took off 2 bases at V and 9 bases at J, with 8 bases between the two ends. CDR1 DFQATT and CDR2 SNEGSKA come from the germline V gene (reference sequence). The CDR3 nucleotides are TGCAGTGCTAGACTAGACGGGCCCCAGCATTTT. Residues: CSARLDGPQHF.

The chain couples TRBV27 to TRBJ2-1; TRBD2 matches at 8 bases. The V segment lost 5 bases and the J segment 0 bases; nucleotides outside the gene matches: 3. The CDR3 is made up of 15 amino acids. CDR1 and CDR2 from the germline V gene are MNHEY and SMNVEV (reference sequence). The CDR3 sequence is CASSPSGSSYNEQFF. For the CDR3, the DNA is TGTGCCAGCAGTCCGAGCGGGAGCTCCTACAATGAGCAGTTCTTC.

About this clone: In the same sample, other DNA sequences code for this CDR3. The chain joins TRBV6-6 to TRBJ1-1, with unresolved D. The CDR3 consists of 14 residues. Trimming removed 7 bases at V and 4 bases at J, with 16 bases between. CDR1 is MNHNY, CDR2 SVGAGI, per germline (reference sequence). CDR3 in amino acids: CASIEGRRATEAFF. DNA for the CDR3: TGTGCCAGCATTGAGGGAAGAAGGGCCACTGAAGCTTTCTTT.

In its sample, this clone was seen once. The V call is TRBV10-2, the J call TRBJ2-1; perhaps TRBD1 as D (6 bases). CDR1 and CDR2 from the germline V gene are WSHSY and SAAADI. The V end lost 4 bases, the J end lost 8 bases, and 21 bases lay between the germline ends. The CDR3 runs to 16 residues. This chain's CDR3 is CASSVLSPQGFDEQFF. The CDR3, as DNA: TGCGCCAGCAGTGTCCTAAGCCCCCAGGGGTTCGATGAGCAGTTCTTC.

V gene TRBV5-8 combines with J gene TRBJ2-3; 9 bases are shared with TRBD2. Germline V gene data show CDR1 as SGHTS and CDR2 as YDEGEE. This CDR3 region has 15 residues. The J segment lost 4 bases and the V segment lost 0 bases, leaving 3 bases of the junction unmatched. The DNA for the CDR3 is TGTGCCAGCAGCTTGGTTGCGGGGGGGCCAGATACGCAGTATTTT. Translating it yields CASSLVAGGPDTQYF.

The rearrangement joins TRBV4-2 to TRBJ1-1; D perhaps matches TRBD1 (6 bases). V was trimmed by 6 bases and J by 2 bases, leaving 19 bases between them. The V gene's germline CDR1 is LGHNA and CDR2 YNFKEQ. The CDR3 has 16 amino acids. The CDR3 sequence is CASRPDGQPINTEAFF. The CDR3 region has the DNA TGTGCCAGCAGACCCGACGGACAGCCGATTAACACTGAAGCTTTCTTT.

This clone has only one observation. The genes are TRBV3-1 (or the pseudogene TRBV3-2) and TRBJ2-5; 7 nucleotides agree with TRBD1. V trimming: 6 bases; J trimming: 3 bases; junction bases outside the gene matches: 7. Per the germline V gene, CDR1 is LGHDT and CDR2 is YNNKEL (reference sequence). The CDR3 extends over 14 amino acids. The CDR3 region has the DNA TGTGCCAGCAGTCGACAGGGAACGGAAGAGACCCAGTACTTC. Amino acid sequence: CASSRQGTEETQYF.

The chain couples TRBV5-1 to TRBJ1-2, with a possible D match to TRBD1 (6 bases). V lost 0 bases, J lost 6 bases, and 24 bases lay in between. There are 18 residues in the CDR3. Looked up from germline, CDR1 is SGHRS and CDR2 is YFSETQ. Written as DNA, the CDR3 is TGCGCCAGCAGCTTGGAGGGGGACGCAGGAGGCGCCGGGGATGGCTACACCTTC. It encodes CASSLEGDAGGAGDGYTF.

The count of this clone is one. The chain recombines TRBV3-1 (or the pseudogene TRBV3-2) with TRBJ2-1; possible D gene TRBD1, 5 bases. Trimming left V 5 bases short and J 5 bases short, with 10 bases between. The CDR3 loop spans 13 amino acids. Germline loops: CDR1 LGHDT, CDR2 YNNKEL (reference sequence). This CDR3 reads CASSARGNNEQFF. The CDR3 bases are TGTGCCAGCAGCGCTAGGGGAAACAATGAGCAGTTCTTC.

CDR3 residues: CASSLDLGANYGYTF. The CDR3 nucleotides read TGTGCCAGCAGCTTGGATTTAGGGGCCAACTATGGCTACACCTTC. The chain couples TRBV5-6 to TRBJ1-2, with D perhaps TRBD1 (5 bases). The CDR3 is 15 amino acids. The germline CDR1 and CDR2 sequences are SGHDT and YYEEEE. The V gene lost 0 bases and the J gene lost 2 bases, with 11 bases spanning the gap.

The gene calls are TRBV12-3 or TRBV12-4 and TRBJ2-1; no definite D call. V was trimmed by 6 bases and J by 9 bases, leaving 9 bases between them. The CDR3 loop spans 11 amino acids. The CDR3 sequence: CASSTYGEQFF. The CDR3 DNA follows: TGTGCCAGCAGCACTTATGGTGAGCAGTTCTTC.